The clone carrying this T cell receptor beta chain was recorded many times. The antigen is unknown. TCRdb called the reads again in MiXCR, with one record for every CDR3 protein. This table has 200,000 to 300,000 distinct CDR3 sequences, about 12% appearing once. The germline V gene encodes CDR1 SGHDT and CDR2 YYEEEE. The CDR3 runs 18 residues. V gave up 6 bases and J gave up 3 bases; unmatched junction bases: 18. The data were obtained in a study of T cell repertoires in cytomegalovirus infection. Study-level results: CMV-specific HLA-C-restricted TCR beta clonotypes dominated the ex vivo response.

Material for sequencing was PBMCs. This sequence was found in a human donor in good health (CMV status not recorded). Some clones in this sample may be carry-over from other donors' samples. The chain couples TRBV5-6 to TRBJ2-3; 8 nucleotides align to TRBD1. CDR3 DNA: TGTGCCAGCACCACCCGGACAGGGAAAGTCAGTTATACAGATACGCAGTATTTT. It yields the protein CASTTRTGKVSYTDTQYF. The complete variable domain, with remaining parts taken from reference TRBV5-6 and TRBJ2-3, reads DAGVTQSPTHLIKTRGQQVTLRCSPKSGHDTVSWYQQALGQGPQFIFQYYEEEERQRGNFPDRFSGHQFPNYSSELNVNALLLGDSALYLCASTTRTGKVSYTDTQYFGPGTRLTVL.